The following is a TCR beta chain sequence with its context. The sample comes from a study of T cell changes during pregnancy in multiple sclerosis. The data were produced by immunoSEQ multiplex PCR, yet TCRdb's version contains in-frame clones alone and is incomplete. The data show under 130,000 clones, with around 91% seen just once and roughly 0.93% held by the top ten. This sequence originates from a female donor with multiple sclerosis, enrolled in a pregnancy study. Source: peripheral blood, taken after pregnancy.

For the CDR3, the DNA is TGTGCCAGCAGCCGTGACATTTGGACTGAAGCTTTCTTT. Amino acids: CASSRDIWTEAFF. The V and J genes are TRBV4-2 and TRBJ1-1; D is uncertain. Germline V CDR1 and CDR2: LGHNA, YNFKEQ. The CDR3 is 13 residues long. Trimming removed 4 bases at V and 5 bases at J, with 11 bases between.